Listed below are T cell receptor beta chains from one sample, sequenced in a study of OX40 agonist ivuxolimab in advanced cancers. TCRdb keeps only in-frame clones here, not all; method: immunoSEQ multiplex PCR. The sample holds 50,000 to 75,000 clones, approximately 90% seen once. The sequencing used CD4+ or CD8+ T cells sorted from blood, collected in a trial of the OX40 agonist ivuxolimab. Every receptor here comes from an adult with an advanced solid tumor such as melanoma, head and neck, liver or kidney cancer. CDR3s include the opening cysteine and the closing phenylalanine or tryptophan. D genes are given only for firm matches. Rows may omit the clone size; those that give it use once, few, many or a size class.

D gene: NA; V gene: TRBV5-1; clone size: NA; J gene: TRBJ1-5; CDR3 protein: CASSLEGQSNQPQHF; CDR3 DNA: TGCGCCAGCAGCTTGGAGGGGCAGAGCAATCAGCCCCAGCATTTT
D gene: NA; V gene: TRBV6-6; clone size: NA; J gene: TRBJ1-2; CDR3 protein: CASRAQGKNYGYTF; CDR3 DNA: TGTGCCTCCAGGGCCCAGGGCAAAAACTATGGCTACACCTTC
D gene: TRBD2; V gene: TRBV6-5; clone size: NA; J gene: TRBJ2-7; CDR3 protein: CASSYSTGGLSYEQYF; CDR3 DNA: TGTGCCAGCAGTTACTCGACGGGGGGTCTCTCCTACGAGCAGTACTTC
D gene: TRBD2; V gene: TRBV6-6; clone size: NA; J gene: TRBJ2-1; CDR3 protein: CASSYGTSGSNEQFF; CDR3 DNA: TGTGCCAGCAGTTATGGGACTAGCGGGAGCAATGAGCAGTTCTTC
D gene: NA; V gene: TRBV14; clone size: few; J gene: TRBJ1-1; CDR3 protein: CASSQTRREAFF; CDR3 DNA: TGTGCCAGCAGCCAAACTCGGAGAGAAGCTTTCTTT
D gene: NA; V gene: TRBV21-1; clone size: NA; J gene: TRBJ2-1; CDR3 protein: CASSKAERNGQFF; CDR3 DNA: TGTGCCAGCAGCAAAGCGGAGAGGAACGGGCAGTTCTTC
D gene: NA; V gene: TRBV5-1; clone size: NA; J gene: TRBJ1-1; CDR3 protein: CASSLDPLGRVIEAFF; CDR3 DNA: TGCGCCAGCAGCTTGGATCCCTTGGGCAGGGTGATTGAAGCTTTCTTT
D gene: TRBD2; V gene: TRBV19; clone size: NA; J gene: TRBJ2-3; CDR3 protein: CASSLAGGTDTQYF; CDR3 DNA: TGTGCCAGTAGTCTAGCGGGGGGCACAGATACGCAGTATTTT
D gene: NA; V gene: TRBV21-1; clone size: NA; J gene: TRBJ1-2; CDR3 protein: CASSGQARPYYGYTF; CDR3 DNA: TGTGCCAGTTCGGGACAGGCACGCCCTTACTATGGCTACACCTTC
D gene: NA; V gene: TRBV7-6; clone size: NA; J gene: TRBJ1-2; CDR3 protein: CASSLGTDTNYGYTF; CDR3 DNA: TGTGCCAGCAGCTTAGGGACAGACACTAACTATGGCTACACCTTC
D gene: NA; V gene: TRBV29-1; clone size: NA; J gene: TRBJ1-2; CDR3 protein: CSVGTAGTIGYTF; CDR3 DNA: TGCAGCGTTGGTACTGCAGGGACGATTGGCTACACCTTC
D gene: NA; V gene: TRBV25-1; clone size: NA; J gene: TRBJ1-1; CDR3 protein: CASKVGREQNTEAFF; CDR3 DNA: TGTGCCAGCAAGGTAGGCCGAGAGCAGAACACTGAAGCTTTCTTT
D gene: NA; V gene: TRBV5-1; clone size: NA; J gene: TRBJ2-1; CDR3 protein: CASSLGDEGRNEQFF; CDR3 DNA: TGCGCCAGCAGCTTGGGGGATGAAGGGCGGAATGAGCAGTTCTTC
D gene: NA; V gene: TRBV7-9; clone size: few; J gene: TRBJ1-2; CDR3 protein: CASSVNYGYTF; CDR3 DNA: TGTGCCAGCAGCGTTAACTATGGCTACACCTTC
D gene: TRBD2; V gene: TRBV19; clone size: few; J gene: TRBJ2-2; CDR3 protein: CASSIGLADARELFF; CDR3 DNA: TGTGCCAGTAGTATCGGACTAGCGGACGCCCGAGAGCTGTTTTTT
D gene: TRBD1; V gene: TRBV6-5; clone size: NA; J gene: TRBJ1-2; CDR3 protein: CASSYSGTGAYTF; CDR3 DNA: TGTGCCAGCAGTTACTCGGGGACAGGCGCCTACACCTTC
D gene: TRBD2; V gene: TRBV28; clone size: NA; J gene: TRBJ2-7; CDR3 protein: CASSGTSGLYEQYF; CDR3 DNA: TGTGCCAGCAGTGGGACTAGCGGGCTATACGAGCAGTACTTC
D gene: NA; V gene: TRBV6-5; clone size: NA; J gene: TRBJ2-7; CDR3 protein: CASSSPHEGTYEQYF; CDR3 DNA: TGTGCCAGCAGTTCCCCTCATGAGGGGACCTACGAGCAGTACTTC
D gene: TRBD2; V gene: TRBV5-1; clone size: NA; J gene: TRBJ2-1; CDR3 protein: CASSTGLAGEEQFF; CDR3 DNA: TGCGCCAGCAGCACTGGACTAGCGGGAGAGGAGCAGTTCTTC
D gene: NA; V gene: TRBV11-2; clone size: NA; J gene: TRBJ2-7; CDR3 protein: CASSFPTVSSYEQYF; CDR3 DNA: TGTGCCAGCAGCTTTCCAACTGTCAGCTCCTACGAGCAGTACTTC
D gene: NA; V gene: TRBV25-1; clone size: NA; J gene: TRBJ2-7; CDR3 protein: CASSEYKTGTYEQYF; CDR3 DNA: TGTGCCAGCAGTGAATACAAGACAGGTACCTACGAGCAGTACTTC
D gene: NA; V gene: TRBV6-1; clone size: once; J gene: TRBJ2-5; CDR3 protein: CASSEGRLGETQYF; CDR3 DNA: TGTGCCAGCAGTGAAGGGAGACTAGGAGAGACCCAGTACTTC
D gene: NA; V gene: TRBV11-2; clone size: few; J gene: TRBJ1-1; CDR3 protein: CASSYSTNTEAFF; CDR3 DNA: TGTGCCAGCAGCTACTCTACGAACACTGAAGCTTTCTTT
D gene: NA; V gene: TRBV14; clone size: NA; J gene: TRBJ2-7; CDR3 protein: CASSHQTGFYSYEQYF; CDR3 DNA: TGTGCCAGCAGCCATCAGACAGGCTTTTACTCCTACGAGCAGTACTTC
D gene: NA; V gene: TRBV5-1; clone size: NA; J gene: TRBJ2-7; CDR3 protein: CASSLGGTSSYEQYF; CDR3 DNA: TGCGCCAGCAGCTTGGGGGGAACGAGCTCCTACGAGCAGTACTTC
D gene: NA; V gene: TRBV11-1; clone size: few; J gene: TRBJ1-1; CDR3 protein: CASSAGVNTEAFF; CDR3 DNA: TGTGCCAGCAGCGCCGGAGTGAACACTGAAGCTTTCTTT
D gene: TRBD1; V gene: TRBV27; clone size: NA; J gene: TRBJ2-2; CDR3 protein: CASTPGDRFTGELFF; CDR3 DNA: TGTGCCAGCACCCCTGGGGACAGATTCACCGGGGAGCTGTTTTTT
D gene: NA; V gene: TRBV5-1; clone size: NA; J gene: TRBJ2-1; CDR3 protein: CASSLMSTASSYNEQFF; CDR3 DNA: TGCGCCAGCAGCTTGATGTCGACAGCGAGCTCCTACAATGAGCAGTTCTTC
D gene: TRBD1; V gene: TRBV5-4; clone size: NA; J gene: TRBJ1-2; CDR3 protein: CASIPRGGGNYGYTF; CDR3 DNA: TGTGCCAGCATCCCGCGAGGGGGCGGTAACTATGGCTACACCTTC
D gene: TRBD1; V gene: TRBV19; clone size: NA; J gene: TRBJ1-2; CDR3 protein: CASSTRDRGKYGYTF; CDR3 DNA: TGTGCCAGTAGTACCCGGGACAGGGGAAAATATGGCTACACCTTC
D gene: NA; V gene: TRBV5-1; clone size: NA; J gene: TRBJ2-5; CDR3 protein: CASSLPQGVGQETQYF; CDR3 DNA: TGCGCCAGCAGCTTACCCCAGGGAGTTGGACAAGAGACCCAGTACTTC
D gene: NA; V gene: TRBV27; clone size: NA; J gene: TRBJ1-1; CDR3 protein: CASSFSPLSGTEAFF; CDR3 DNA: TGTGCCAGCAGTTTTTCGCCCCTTTCGGGCACTGAAGCTTTCTTT
D gene: NA; V gene: TRBV18; clone size: NA; J gene: TRBJ2-4; CDR3 protein: CASSPLFDGEAKNIQYF; CDR3 DNA: TGTGCCAGCTCACCACTCTTCGACGGAGAAGCCAAAAACATTCAGTACTTC
D gene: TRBD1; V gene: TRBV5-8; clone size: NA; J gene: TRBJ2-7; CDR3 protein: CASSFRDRGVEQYF; CDR3 DNA: TGTGCCAGCAGCTTTCGGGACAGGGGCGTCGAGCAGTACTTC
D gene: NA; V gene: TRBV29-1; clone size: NA; J gene: TRBJ2-7; CDR3 protein: CSVAPRDLLYEQYF; CDR3 DNA: TGCAGCGTTGCCCCCCGAGACCTACTCTACGAGCAGTACTTC
D gene: TRBD1; V gene: TRBV7-9; clone size: NA; J gene: TRBJ1-1; CDR3 protein: CASSFGQENTEAFF; CDR3 DNA: TGTGCCAGCAGCTTCGGACAGGAGAACACTGAAGCTTTCTTT
D gene: NA; V gene: TRBV10-3; clone size: NA; J gene: TRBJ1-1; CDR3 protein: CATWTHTGGAFF; CDR3 DNA: TGTGCCACCTGGACTCACACCGGGGGAGCTTTCTTT
D gene: NA; V gene: TRBV4-1; clone size: NA; J gene: TRBJ2-7; CDR3 protein: CASSQDGNVRGRDSYEQYF; CDR3 DNA: TGCGCCAGCAGCCAAGATGGCAACGTGCGGGGACGGGACTCCTACGAGCAGTACTTC
D gene: NA; V gene: TRBV14; clone size: few; J gene: TRBJ2-7; CDR3 protein: CASGVGGGSHEQYF; CDR3 DNA: TGTGCTTCCGGGGTTGGTGGGGGGTCCCACGAGCAGTACTTC
D gene: NA; V gene: TRBV29-1; clone size: NA; J gene: TRBJ2-7; CDR3 protein: CSVDRGRGEQYF; CDR3 DNA: TGCAGCGTTGATCGTGGCAGGGGCGAGCAGTACTTC
D gene: NA; V gene: TRBV27; clone size: NA; J gene: TRBJ2-7; CDR3 protein: CASSLAGTYEQYF; CDR3 DNA: TGTGCCAGCAGTTTAGCCGGAACCTACGAGCAGTACTTC
D gene: TRBD1; V gene: TRBV7-2; clone size: NA; J gene: TRBJ1-6; CDR3 protein: CASSLGDRGNSPLHF; CDR3 DNA: TGTGCCAGCAGCTTGGGGGACAGGGGGAATTCACCCCTCCACTTT
D gene: NA; V gene: TRBV28; clone size: once; J gene: TRBJ2-1; CDR3 protein: CASSLTPIRANEQFF; CDR3 DNA: TGTGCCAGCAGCCTAACTCCGATTCGGGCAAATGAGCAGTTCTTC